The text below deals with one T cell receptor beta chain. Its antigen is still unknown. The data were taken from a study of siplizumab effects on memory and regulatory T cells. Findings and caveats of the study: Fewer alloreactive sequences mapped to unstimulated CD4+ memory cells under siplizumab. The naive T cell population seemed more diverse than memory cells and seemed a major contributor to the alloresponse.

Sequencing was performed with immunoSEQ multiplex PCR; in TCRdb, only in-frame clones are kept and a portion is missing. The repertoire holds roughly 82,000 clones, with 87% as singletons. Germline CDR1 and CDR2: SGHTA and FQGNSA. Trimming left V 7 bases short and J 7 bases short, with 13 bases between. This CDR3 region has 13 residues. This sequence was found in a human donor in good health. This chain links TRBV7-2 with TRBJ1-4; a weak D match, TRBD1 (6 bases). The sequenced sample consisted of Tregs sorted from blood. CDR3 amino acids: CASMGGHGEKLFF. Written as DNA, the CDR3 is TGTGCCAGCATGGGGGGGCATGGTGAAAAACTGTTTTTT. Combining the CDR3 with reference TRBV7-2 and TRBJ1-4 gives the whole variable domain GAGVSQSPSNKVTEKGKDVELRCDPISGHTALYWYRQSLGQGLEFLIYFQGNSAPDKSGLPSDRFSAERTGGSVSTLTIQRTQQEDSAVYLCASMGGHGEKLFFGSGTQLSVL.